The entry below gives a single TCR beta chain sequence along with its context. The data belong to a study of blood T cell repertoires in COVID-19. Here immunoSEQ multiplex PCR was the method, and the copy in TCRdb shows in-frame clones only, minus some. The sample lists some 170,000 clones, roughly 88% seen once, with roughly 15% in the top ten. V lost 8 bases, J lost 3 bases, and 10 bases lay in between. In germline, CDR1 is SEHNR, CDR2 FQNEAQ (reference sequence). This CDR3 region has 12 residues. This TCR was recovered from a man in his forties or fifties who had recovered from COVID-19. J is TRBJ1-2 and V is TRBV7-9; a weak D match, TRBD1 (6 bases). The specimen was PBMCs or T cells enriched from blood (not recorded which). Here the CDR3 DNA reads TGTGCCAGCTCAGGGGTGGACTATGGCTACACCTTC. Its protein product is CASSGVDYGYTF.